This entry is about one TCR beta chain. This specimen comes from a study of shared clonotypes between healthy human individuals. Naive CD8 cells lacked CD45RO, underwent positive selection for CCR7 and left out terminally differentiated effector memory CD45RA+ cells. Clones were read by immunoSEQ multiplex PCR, and TCRdb kept only the in-frame ones, dropping some. The sample shows under 700,000 clones, approximately 96% of them seen only once. Sample: naive CD8+ T cells sorted from blood. The clonotype comes from a woman under 40 in good health.

The CDR3: CASSEREGLDTGELFF. CDR3 coding DNA: TGTGCCAGCAGCGAGCGGGAGGGCCTTGACACCGGGGAGCTGTTTTTT. J is TRBJ2-2 and V is TRBV4-2, with 10 bases identical to TRBD2. The J segment lost 3 bases and the V segment lost 5 bases, leaving 6 bases of the junction unmatched. The CDR3 has 16 residues. The germline CDR1 and CDR2 sequences are LGHNA and YNFKEQ.